A single T cell receptor beta chain is shown here with its context. Its antigen remains unidentified. Base-call qualities are not available, and no considerably larger clone is one nucleotide away. This specimen's time point label, per the study, means: about 28 days (+/-7) after the second vaccine dose. AZD1222 recipients with second doses at about 4 weeks or about 12 weeks were pooled, because spike-specific TCR depth and breadth did not differ between schedules. Vaccinee samples came from UK trials COV001 and COV002, including a single-blind randomized controlled phase 2/3 trial of AZD1222 (ChAdOx1 nCoV-19) in healthy adults. For TCRbeta chain sequencing, PBMC samples from trial participants were taken at day 0 and at day 28 after the second dose. CDR1 and CDR2, per the germline V gene (reference sequence), are LNHDA and SQIVND. The CDR3 sequence holds 14 residues, the cysteine and phenylalanine included. The DNA shown is the 42-base CDR3, in frame from base 1. Trimming at the junction amounts to 5 bases on V and 5 bases on J, and the germline ends lie 14 bases apart.

This sample was taken from a study of T cell responses to AZD1222 COVID-19 vaccine (dated by TCRdb to the early 2020s). Notes on the research overall: A total of approximately 230 trial participants underwent TCR sequencing, of whom around 200 received two doses of AZD1222 and about 26 received two doses of the MenACWY control vaccine. Enrollment into the trials was organized by age into subgroups of 18-55, 56-69 and 70-plus years, and those subgroups contained approximately 160, 26 and 62 TCR-sequenced participants, respectively. What the study reported, not specific to this receptor: After two AZD1222 doses, spike-specific TCR breadth and depth were significantly higher than at day 0 and than in MenACWY recipients. Vaccine-associated CD4 TCRs spanned the whole spike protein, with dominant responses in regions 160-218 and 743-854. Epitopes outside the regions mutated in the B.1.351 and B.1.1.7 variants were reportedly recognized by nearly half of the unique spike-specific TCRs. Participants were mostly white British and included more females than males, and it was suggested by the authors that clonal diversity may have been underestimated. Conclusions about previously exposed vaccinees are limited because only six or seven AZD1222 recipients were SARS-CoV-2 seropositive at baseline. In the small 56-69-year group, the increase in depth fell short of significance, most likely because of low power. No day 14 peak-response samples were available, so repertoires were characterized only after the peak T cell response.

The CDR3 regions of human TCRbeta chains were analyzed by immunosequencing. The study's processing was this. Repertoire TCRs were matched against a reference library of SARS-CoV-2-specific TCRs generated with the MIRA antigen-specificity platform. Breadth was defined as the fraction of unique TCRs that were SARS-CoV-2-associated. Depth was defined as the fraction of total T cells that were SARS-CoV-2-associated. Using the MIRA data, each spike-specific TCR was mapped to the spike region that the TCR reacts to and placed in a CD4 or CD8 class. Log10-transformed breadth and depth values were compared by one-way ANOVA with Sidak's multiple comparisons tests. This immuneACCESS table, as held by TCRdb, lists in-frame sequences with V and J called but not all clones. Of the missing ones, under half trace to an unresolved V gene in checked studies; the others have no known cause. From that table come the V and J calls and clone size; the DNA was used to work out D and trimming. The sample contains 100,000 to 120,000 clones, about 94% of them found a single time. Around 3% of the sample is held by the ten biggest clonotypes.

The rearrangement combines TRBV19 with TRBJ2-3; no confident D gene assignment can be made. The sequenced sample was peripheral blood, obtained 28 days after the second AZD1222 dose. This clonotype was sampled from an adult who received the AZD1222 COVID-19 vaccine. The DNA sequence reads TGTGCCAGTAGTTCCCGGACGATGGAAGATACGCAGTATTTT. It translates to CASSSRTMEDTQYF. Beyond the CDR3, the reference TRBV19 and TRBJ2-3 genes provide the residues; the full variable domain reads: DGGITQSPKYLFRKEGQNVTLSCEQNLNHDAMYWYRQDPGQGLRLIYYSQIVNDFQKGDIAEGYSVSREKKESFPLTVTSAQKNPTAFYLCASSSRTMEDTQYFGPGTRLTVL.